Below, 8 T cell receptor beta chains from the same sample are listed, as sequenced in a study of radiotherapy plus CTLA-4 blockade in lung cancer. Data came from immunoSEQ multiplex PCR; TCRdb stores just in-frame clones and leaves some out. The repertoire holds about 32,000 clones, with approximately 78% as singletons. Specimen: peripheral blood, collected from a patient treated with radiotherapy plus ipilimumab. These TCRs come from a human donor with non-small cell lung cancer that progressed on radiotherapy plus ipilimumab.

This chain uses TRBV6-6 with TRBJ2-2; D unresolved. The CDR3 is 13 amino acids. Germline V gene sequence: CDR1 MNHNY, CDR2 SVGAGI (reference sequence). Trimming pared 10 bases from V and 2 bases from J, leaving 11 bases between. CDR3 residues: CATDPGNTGELFF. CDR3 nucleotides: TGTGCCACTGATCCAGGAAACACCGGGGAGCTGTTTTTT.

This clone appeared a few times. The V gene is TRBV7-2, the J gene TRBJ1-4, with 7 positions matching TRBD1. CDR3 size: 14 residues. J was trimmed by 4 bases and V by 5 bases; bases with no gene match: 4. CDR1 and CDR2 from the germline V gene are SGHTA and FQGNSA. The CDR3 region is CASSTGTVNEKLFF. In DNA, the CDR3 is TGTGCCAGCAGCACCGGGACAGTTAATGAAAAACTGTTTTTT.

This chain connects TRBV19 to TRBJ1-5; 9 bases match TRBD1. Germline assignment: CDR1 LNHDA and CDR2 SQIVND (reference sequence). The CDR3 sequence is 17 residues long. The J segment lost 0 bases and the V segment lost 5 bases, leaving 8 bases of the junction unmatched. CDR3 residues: CASSPRQGVNSNQPQHF. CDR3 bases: TGTGCCAGTAGTCCAAGACAGGGGGTAAATAGCAATCAGCCCCAGCATTTT. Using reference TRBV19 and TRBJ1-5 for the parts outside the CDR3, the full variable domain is DGGITQSPKYLFRKEGQNVTLSCEQNLNHDAMYWYRQDPGQGLRLIYYSQIVNDFQKGDIAEGYSVSREKKESFPLTVTSAQKNPTAFYLCASSPRQGVNSNQPQHFGDGTRLSIL.

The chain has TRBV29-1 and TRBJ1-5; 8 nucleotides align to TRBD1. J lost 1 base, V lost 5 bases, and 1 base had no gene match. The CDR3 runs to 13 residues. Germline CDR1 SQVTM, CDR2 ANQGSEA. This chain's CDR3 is CSVRTGSNQPQHF. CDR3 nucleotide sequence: TGCAGCGTTAGGACAGGGAGCAATCAGCCCCAGCATTTT.

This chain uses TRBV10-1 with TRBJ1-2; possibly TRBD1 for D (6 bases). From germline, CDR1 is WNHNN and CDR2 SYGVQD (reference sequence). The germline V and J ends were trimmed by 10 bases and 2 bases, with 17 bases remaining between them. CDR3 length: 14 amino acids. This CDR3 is CATPKQGTNYGYTF. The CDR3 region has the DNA TGCGCCACCCCCAAACAGGGTACGAACTATGGCTACACCTTC.

The CDR3 loop reads CASSRRSRGRETQYF. The CDR3, as DNA: TGTGCCAGCAGCCGACGGTCTAGGGGCCGGGAGACCCAGTACTTC. This rearrangement joins TRBV21-1 to TRBJ2-5; TRBD1 is taken as the D call from the table, unchecked against the DNA. TRBV21-1 represents a pseudogene. The CDR3 has 15 amino acids.

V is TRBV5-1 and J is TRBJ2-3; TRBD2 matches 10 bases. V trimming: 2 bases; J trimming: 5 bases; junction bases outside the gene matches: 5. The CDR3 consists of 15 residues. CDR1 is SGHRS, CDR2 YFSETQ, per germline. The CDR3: CASSFQRGGLDTQYF. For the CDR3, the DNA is TGCGCCAGCAGCTTCCAGCGGGGGGGCTTAGATACGCAGTATTTT.

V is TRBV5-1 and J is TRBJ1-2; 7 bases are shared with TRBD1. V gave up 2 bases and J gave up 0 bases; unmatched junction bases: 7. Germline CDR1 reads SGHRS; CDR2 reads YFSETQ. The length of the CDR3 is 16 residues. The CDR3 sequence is CASSFDRASANYGYTF. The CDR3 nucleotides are TGCGCCAGCAGCTTCGACAGGGCAAGCGCTAACTATGGCTACACCTTC.